This T cell receptor beta chain was observed in a study of T cells in Graves' hyperthyroidism and ophthalmopathy. Diagnostic assessment was based on clinical symptoms, serum thyroxine and TRAb, thyroid ultrasound and orbital computed tomography. Germline V gene data show CDR1 as MNHEY and CDR2 as SMNVEV (reference sequence). The CDR3 has 15 amino acids. After removal of 8 bases from V and 2 bases from J, the junction contained 7 bases not matched to a gene. The TCR beta CDR3 regions underwent amplification using RNA transcripts as the source. The TCR CDR3 was amplified in a first-round RT-PCR using the HTBI primer set. TCRdb ran MiXCR on the multiplex PCR reads and lists one entry per CDR3 protein. The sample includes some 270,000 distinct CDR3 sequences, 24% of them seen just once. This clonotype was picked up many times.

The clonotype comes from a woman in her 40s with Graves' ophthalmopathy. V is TRBV27 and J is TRBJ2-2; 8 bases fit TRBD2. The sample consisted of blood. CDR3 sequence reads: CASRVGRVNTGELFF. CDR3 nucleotide sequence: TGTGCCAGCCGCGTCGGGAGGGTCAACACCGGGGAGCTGTTTTTT.